This entry features one TCR beta chain sequence. Adults between roughly 18 and 95 years of age took part from about 24 US areas. The data were produced by immunoSEQ multiplex PCR, yet TCRdb's version contains in-frame clones alone and is incomplete. The sample holds some 490,000 clones, about nine tenths seen once. This sample stems from a study of blood T cell repertoires in COVID-19. Study details: T cells, B-cell-depleted T cells, or PBMCs provided the cDNA or gDNA that served as material.

This CDR3 is built from 15 residues. After removal of 4 bases from V and 1 base from J, the junction contained 6 bases not matched to a gene. Germline lookup yields CDR1 ENHRY and CDR2 SYGVKD. The chain has TRBV10-3 and TRBJ1-1, with 7 positions matching TRBD1. Sequenced: PBMCs or T cells enriched from blood (not recorded which). This TCR was sampled from a woman aged 60-70 years who had recovered from COVID-19. The DNA of the CDR3 is TGTGCCATCAGTGTAGACAGGGTGGGGAACACTGAAGCTTTCTTT. It yields the protein CAISVDRVGNTEAFF.